This TCR beta chain appears in the sequencing data of a study of T cell responses to AZD1222 COVID-19 vaccine. This CDR3 is 13 amino acids long. V was trimmed by 4 bases and J by 1 base, leaving 7 bases between them. Per the germline V gene, CDR1 is SGHTA and CDR2 is FQGNSA. Concerning this clone itself: What it binds is unknown.

Whole-study results and caveats: Spike-specific TCR breadth and depth were elevated following two AZD1222 doses. Among spike-specific TCRs, nearly half reportedly target unmutated variant regions. Regions 160-218 and 743-854 held dominance among vaccine-associated CD4 TCRs, which spanned spike.

The table came from immunoSEQ multiplex PCR; TCRdb's copy has only in-frame clones and leaves some out. Counted here are 20,000 to 30,000 clones, about 85% occurring once; the ten biggest clones make up almost 8%. Researchers grouped second doses given at about 4 or about 12 weeks into one pool. The chain carries TRBV7-2 and TRBJ1-1; tentatively, D is TRBD1 (5 bases). The source of this sequence is an adult who received the AZD1222 COVID-19 vaccine. The sequences come from peripheral blood, collected 28 days after the second AZD1222 dose. The CDR3, as DNA: TGTGCCAGCAGCTACGACAGGAACACTGAAGCTTTCTTT. Translated, it gives CASSYDRNTEAFF.